Below, 12 T cell receptor beta chains from the same sample are listed, as sequenced in a study of blood T cells in healthy people across ages. Then a second PCR, running roughly 7 to 11 cycles, was carried out with a sample-barcoded 5' primer and a J-beta primer mix. TCRdb re-analysed the 5' RACE reads in MiXCR, keeping a single row per CDR3 protein. The sample includes roughly 730,000 distinct CDR3 sequences, around three fifths of them seen just once. The sample was blood. The receptors were sampled from a man aged 35 to 55 in good health.

This clonotype was seen a handful of times. The chain carries TRBV6-5 and TRBJ2-7, with TRBD2 matching 8 bases. J lost 3 bases, V lost 2 bases, and 6 bases had no gene match. CDR1 MNHEY and CDR2 SVGAGI come from the germline V gene. The CDR3 totals 15 residues. CDR3 bases: TGTGCCAGCAGTTACGCGGCTAGCGGGCTCTACGAGCAGTACTTC. Translated: CASSYAASGLYEQYF.

The sample holds a few counts of this clonotype. The rearrangement links TRBV29-1 to TRBJ1-2; 7 bases line up with TRBD1. The length of the CDR3 is 15 residues. The V gene's germline CDR1 is SQVTM and CDR2 ANQGSEA. V shed 0 bases and J 4 bases; nucleotides not matched to a gene: 8. CDR3 residues: CSVEDREGAGYGYTF. The CDR3 DNA sequence: TGCAGCGTTGAAGATCGTGAGGGGGCTGGCTATGGCTACACCTTC.

This clonotype has more than one count but fewer than ten. J is TRBJ2-7 and V is TRBV4-2; 9 bases agree with TRBD2. Germline CDR1 LGHNA, CDR2 YNFKEQ. Unmatched junction bases numbered 8, after V lost 3 bases and J lost 2 bases. This CDR3 spans 16 amino acids. The CDR3 DNA reads as TGTGCCAGCAGCCACTCATCCGGCGGGAGGGCCTACGAGCAGTACTTC. Translation gives CASSHSSGGRAYEQYF.

This clonotype was detected only a few times. Here the CDR3 reads CAISESRPGQGVGEQYF. The CDR3 DNA reads TGTGCCATCAGTGAGTCAAGACCGGGACAGGGGGTCGGGGAGCAGTACTTC. V usage is TRBV10-3 and J usage is TRBJ2-7; TRBD1 matches at 11 bases. CDR1 is ENHRY and CDR2 is SYGVKD in the germline V gene. Trimming took 0 bases from V and 7 from J; bases not matched to a gene: 11. The CDR3 spans 17 residues.

This clonotype was observed a handful of times. The J gene is TRBJ2-7, the V gene TRBV24-1; 11 bases agree with TRBD1. Germline-derived CDR1 and CDR2 are KGHDR and SFDVKD. The V and J ends lost 9 bases and 3 bases, in that order; junction bases with no gene match: 3. The CDR3 is made up of 13 amino acids. CDR3 sequence: CATPGTGGYEQYF. The CDR3 coding sequence is TGTGCCACCCCCGGGACAGGGGGCTACGAGCAGTACTTC.

The rearrangement links TRBV5-1 to TRBJ2-3; 10 nucleotides agree with TRBD1. The CDR3 is 15 amino acids. CDR1 is SGHRS and CDR2 is YFSETQ in the germline V gene. After removal of 3 bases from V and 6 bases from J, the junction contained 7 bases not matched to a gene. The CDR3 here is CASSYGTGEGDTQYF. CDR3 nucleotides: TGCGCCAGCAGCTACGGGACAGGGGAAGGGGATACGCAGTATTTT. The entire variable domain, with the rest obtained from reference TRBV5-1 and TRBJ2-3, is as follows: KAGVTQTPRYLIKTRGQQVTLSCSPISGHRSVSWYQQTPGQGLQFLFEYFSETQRNKGNFPGRFSGRQFSNSRSEMNVSTLELGDSALYLCASSYGTGEGDTQYFGPGTRLTVL.

This clonotype was observed a handful of times. V usage is TRBV28 and J usage is TRBJ2-5; TRBD1 is a possible D gene (5 bases). Germline assignment: CDR1 MDHEN and CDR2 SYDVKM. V lost 7 bases and J 1 base, leaving 16 bases between the germline ends. CDR3 length: 15 residues. CDR3 nucleotides: TGTGCCAGCACCGCCCCACAGGACACCCAAGAGACCCAGTACTTC. Amino acids: CASTAPQDTQETQYF.

The chain uses TRBV6-2 or TRBV6-3 and TRBJ2-1; D remains unclear. The V end lost 3 bases, the J end lost 12 bases, and 12 bases lay between the germline ends. Germline V gene lookup returns CDR1 MNHEY and CDR2 SVGEGT. The CDR3 runs to 12 residues. This CDR3 reads CASSYAAVMQFF. In nucleotides, the CDR3 is TGTGCCAGCAGTTATGCTGCGGTGATGCAGTTCTTC.

This clonotype was observed at least ten times. The rearrangement links TRBV20-1 to TRBJ2-5; 10 bases are shared with TRBD2. Germline values: CDR1 DFQATT, CDR2 SNEGSKA (reference sequence). This CDR3 contains 16 residues. Trimming removed 4 bases from V and 6 bases from J; junction bases left unmatched: 14. The CDR3 DNA sequence: TGCAGTGCTACCCTGCTAGCGGGAGATGCAGGGAAGACCCAGTACTTC. This gives the protein CSATLLAGDAGKTQYF.

This clonotype was picked up a small number of times. The chain employs TRBV24-1 and TRBJ2-3, with TRBD1 matching 7 bases. J was trimmed by 6 bases and V by 0 bases; bases with no gene match: 8. Germline-derived CDR1 and CDR2 are KGHDR and SFDVKD. The CDR3 is 16 residues long. CDR3 bases: TGTGCCACCAGTGATTTGCTGGGCAGGGGGTCCGATACGCAGTATTTT. It translates to CATSDLLGRGSDTQYF.

The J gene is TRBJ1-2, the V gene TRBV5-5, with no clear D. Between the trimmed V and J ends, which lost 1 base and 5 bases, there was a span of 15 bases. The CDR3 consists of 15 residues. The germline V gene encodes CDR1 SGHKS and CDR2 YYEKEE (reference sequence). This CDR3 reads CASSLLVTAEYGYTF. CDR3 nucleotide sequence: TGTGCCAGCAGCTTGTTGGTCACGGCAGAATATGGCTACACCTTC. Full variable domain (remainder filled in from reference TRBV5-5 and TRBJ1-2): DAGVTQSPTHLIKTRGQQVTLRCSPISGHKSVSWYQQVLGQGPQFIFQYYEKEERGRGNFPDRFSARQFPNYSSELNVNALLLGDSALYLCASSLLVTAEYGYTFGSGTRLTVV.

The chain links TRBV28 to TRBJ2-1; D remains unclear. Germline V CDR1 and CDR2: MDHEN, SYDVKM. The CDR3 runs to 16 residues. Trimming stripped 3 bases from V and 0 bases from J, with 12 bases between. CDR3 protein: CASSFPTGSSYNEQFF. The CDR3 region has the DNA TGTGCCAGCAGTTTTCCGACCGGAAGCTCCTACAATGAGCAGTTCTTC.